The 24 T cell receptor beta chains in this list originate from one sample, sequenced in a study of T cell repertoires in cytomegalovirus infection. What these receptors recognize is not known. TCRdb itself ran the reads through MiXCR, one entry per CDR3 protein. The profile shows more than 110,000 distinct CDR3 sequences, more than 25% of them singletons. The source material was CD8+ T cells from cultured PBMCs, sampled from culture after CMV antigen stimulation. The receptor source for this set is a human donor in good health (CMV status not recorded). Some clones in this sample may be carry-over from other donors' samples.

This clonotype has ten or more counts. The V gene is TRBV11-2, the J gene TRBJ1-1, with D hard to call. V was cut by 1 base and J by 4 bases, with 13 bases left in between. Per the germline V gene, CDR1 is SGHAT and CDR2 is FQNNGV. The CDR3 covers 15 residues. CDR3 in DNA: TGTGCCAGCAGCTTAGCCCGGCCAGGACCCACTGAAGCTTTCTTT. The encoded protein is CASSLARPGPTEAFF.

The chain is built from TRBV4-1 and TRBJ2-7, with 10 bases that match TRBD2. The V and J ends lost 2 bases and 4 bases, in that order; junction bases with no gene match: 5. Germline assignment: CDR1 MGHRA and CDR2 YSYEKL. This CDR3 region has 15 residues. CDR3 nucleotides: TGCGCCAGCAGCCAACCTAGCGGGGGTGTGTACGAGCAGTACTTC. This encodes CASSQPSGGVYEQYF.

This clonotype was counted only a few times. The J gene is TRBJ1-1, the V gene TRBV7-9; a weak D match, TRBD1 (5 bases). The CDR3 is 15 residues long. Germline values: CDR1 SEHNR, CDR2 FQNEAQ (reference sequence). Trimming pared 3 bases from V and 5 bases from J, leaving 16 bases between. As DNA, the CDR3 is TGTGCCAGCAGCTTTTCCCAGGGCGGTAGTACTGAAGCTTTCTTT. Protein product: CASSFSQGGSTEAFF.

The chain employs TRBV7-2 and TRBJ2-3; D may be TRBD2 (6 bases). Germline CDR1 SGHTA, CDR2 FQGNSA. This CDR3 spans 16 amino acids. V lost 0 bases, J lost 3 bases, and 13 bases lay in between. The chain's CDR3 is CASSLAIAGLTDTQYF. CDR3 DNA sequence: TGTGCCAGCAGCTTAGCAATTGCGGGGTTAACAGATACGCAGTATTTT.

The chain links TRBV12-3 or TRBV12-4 to TRBJ2-1; 10 nucleotides line up with TRBD2. V shed 6 bases, J shed 4 bases, and the junction held 6 bases outside the gene matches. This CDR3 is built from 15 residues. The CDR3 region has the DNA TGTGCCAGCAGCCTAAGCGGGGGGGATTACAATGAGCAGTTCTTC. It translates to CASSLSGGDYNEQFF.

CDR3 bases: TGCAGTGCTAGCGGGGGGGCCGTGGATGAGCAGTTCTTC. Its translation is CSASGGAVDEQFF. This rearrangement joins TRBV20-1 to TRBJ2-1; 8 positions agree with TRBD2. The CDR3 has 13 amino acids. CDR1 and CDR2 from the germline V gene are DFQATT and SNEGSKA (reference sequence). Trimming removed 3 bases from V and 8 bases from J; junction bases left unmatched: 6.

This clonotype was seen only a few times. CDR3 sequence: CASSPDGPRGEQYF. The CDR3 DNA sequence: TGCGCCAGCAGCCCGGACGGTCCGCGGGGCGAGCAGTACTTC. The chain uses TRBV4-1 and TRBJ2-7, with D perhaps matching TRBD2 (6 bases). The CDR3 contains 14 residues. CDR1 is MGHRA, CDR2 YSYEKL, per germline. The ends were cut back, 4 bases at V and 6 bases at J, with 16 bases in the middle.

This chain links TRBV6-6 with TRBJ1-4; 7 bases are shared with TRBD1. V shed 6 bases and J 5 bases; nucleotides not matched to a gene: 6. Germline CDR1 MNHNY, CDR2 SVGAGI (reference sequence). CDR3 length: 14 residues. CDR3 sequence (DNA): TGTGCCAGCAGATCGACAGGGAGCAATGAAAAACTGTTTTTT. It codes for CASRSTGSNEKLFF.

The table lists this clonotype with many counts. The V call is TRBV7-2, the J call TRBJ2-1; possibly TRBD1 or TRBD2 for D (5 bases each). V gave up 5 bases and J gave up 8 bases, with 13 bases separating them. CDR1 and CDR2 from the germline V gene are SGHTA and FQGNSA. CDR3 length: 13 residues. CDR3 in DNA: TGTGCCAGCAGCCCACCGGGGCGGGATGAGCAGTTCTTC. Protein product: CASSPPGRDEQFF.

The chain joins TRBV7-1 to TRBJ2-3; D possibly corresponds to TRBD1 (6 bases). TRBV7-1 is reported as an ORF; its role is uncertain. Deletions cut 5 bases from V and 3 bases from J, with 12 bases between. This CDR3 is built from 14 residues. The CDR3 sequence is CASSPGQSTDTQYF. The CDR3 nucleotides are TGTGCCAGCAGCCCCGGACAGAGTACAGATACGCAGTATTTT.

This sequence joins TRBV19 and TRBJ2-1; a weak D match, TRBD2 (5 bases). The CDR3 spans 16 residues. The ends were cut back, 5 bases at V and 0 bases at J, with 14 bases in the middle. Germline V gene data show CDR1 as LNHDA and CDR2 as SQIVND (reference sequence). CDR3 DNA sequence: TGTGCCAGTAGTGGAATAGCGTTCTACTCCTACAATGAGCAGTTCTTC. It translates to CASSGIAFYSYNEQFF. Combining the CDR3 with reference TRBV19 and TRBJ2-1 gives the whole variable domain DGGITQSPKYLFRKEGQNVTLSCEQNLNHDAMYWYRQDPGQGLRLIYYSQIVNDFQKGDIAEGYSVSREKKESFPLTVTSAQKNPTAFYLCASSGIAFYSYNEQFFGPGTRLTVL.

There are many counts of this clonotype. The rearrangement links TRBV6-6 to TRBJ1-2; D possibly corresponds to TRBD1 (5 bases). The CDR3 contains 14 residues. Per the germline V gene, CDR1 is MNHNY and CDR2 is SVGAGI (reference sequence). The V and J ends lost 4 bases and 5 bases respectively, with 14 bases between them. CDR3 amino acids: CASSSPSEGYGYTF. Here the CDR3 DNA reads TGTGCCAGCAGTTCACCGTCCGAGGGGTATGGCTACACCTTC.

In its sample, this clonotype was seen a few times. V usage is TRBV7-6 and J usage is TRBJ2-7; D gene ambiguous. Germline-derived CDR1 and CDR2 are SGHVS and FNYEAQ. V was pared by 0 bases and J by 0 bases, with 15 bases between. There are 17 residues in the CDR3. As DNA, the CDR3 is TGTGCCAGCAGCTTAGCGAACGGCAGACGGCGCTCCTACGAGCAGTACTTC. Amino acids: CASSLANGRRRSYEQYF.

The table lists this clonotype with a few counts. The chain links TRBV6-5 to TRBJ2-3, with 9 bases that match TRBD2. From germline, CDR1 is MNHEY and CDR2 SVGAGI. This CDR3 has 20 residues. V was pared by 2 bases and J by 6 bases, with 21 bases of the junction left unmatched. CDR3 sequence reads: CASSYPTHSSGLAVVDTQYF. CDR3 DNA: TGTGCCAGCAGTTACCCCACCCATTCGTCGGGACTAGCCGTAGTGGATACGCAGTATTTT.

The rearrangement joins TRBV20-1 to TRBJ1-2; D remains ambiguous. Germline assignment: CDR1 DFQATT and CDR2 SNEGSKA (reference sequence). The CDR3 runs to 15 residues. V was pared by 0 bases and J by 5 bases, with 16 bases between. The CDR3 reads CSARDRLTGLYGYTF. CDR3 nucleotides: TGCAGTGCTAGAGATAGGCTTACCGGGCTTTATGGCTACACCTTC.

There are many counts of this clonotype. J is TRBJ2-3 and V is TRBV7-6; D may be TRBD2 (6 bases). Germline V gene data show CDR1 as SGHVS and CDR2 as FNYEAQ. CDR3 length equals 15 residues. Trimming took off 0 bases at V and 1 base at J, with 8 bases between the two ends. The CDR3 is CASSLASGGTDTQYF. The CDR3 DNA sequence: TGTGCCAGCAGCTTAGCGTCGGGGGGCACAGATACGCAGTATTTT.

This clonotype was recorded many times. The rearrangement links TRBV12-3 or TRBV12-4 to TRBJ2-2; TRBD2 matches 7 bases. Trimming removed 5 bases from V and 5 bases from J; junction bases left unmatched: 8. The CDR3 contains 15 residues. The DNA for the CDR3 is TGTGCCAGCAGTCTCAAGCGGGGTCGAACCGGGGAGCTGTTTTTT. It codes for CASSLKRGRTGELFF.

Of note for this clonotype: Just one base apart from a much larger clone, this may be a read error. The chain recombines TRBV24-1 with TRBJ2-1; the D gene is possibly TRBD2 (6 bases). The end of the DNA fits TRBJ2-7 better, so the J call may be wrong. The germline CDR1 and CDR2 sequences are KGHDR and SFDVKD. The CDR3 contains 15 residues. DNA of the CDR3: TGTGCCACCAGTGACGGGACTTTGCCTTACAATGAGCAGTACTTC. Amino acids: CATSDGTLPYNEQYF.

The rearrangement links TRBV19 to TRBJ2-2, with D possibly being TRBD1 or TRBD2 (5 bases each). Trimming pared 9 bases from V and 4 bases from J, leaving 15 bases between. The CDR3 is 14 residues long. Germline values: CDR1 LNHDA, CDR2 SQIVND (reference sequence). The CDR3 coding sequence is TGTGCCAGCCAGGGCCTCGAGGGCACCGGGGAGCTGTTTTTT. Protein: CASQGLEGTGELFF.

In its sample, this clonotype was seen a few times. The gene calls are TRBV5-5 and TRBJ2-7; 10 bases fit TRBD1. The trim removed 0 bases at V and 3 bases at J, leaving 6 bases unmatched. This CDR3 contains 16 residues. From germline, CDR1 is SGHKS and CDR2 YYEKEE (reference sequence). The DNA of the CDR3 is TGTGCCAGCAGCTTGGTGACAGGGGGCGAGTACTACGAGCAGTACTTC. Amino acid sequence: CASSLVTGGEYYEQYF. The full variable domain, rest sourced from reference TRBV5-5 and TRBJ2-7, is DAGVTQSPTHLIKTRGQQVTLRCSPISGHKSVSWYQQVLGQGPQFIFQYYEKEERGRGNFPDRFSARQFPNYSSELNVNALLLGDSALYLCASSLVTGGEYYEQYFGPGTRLTVT.

This clonotype has a count of ten or more. The chain recombines TRBV7-9 with TRBJ1-1; D is undetermined. The CDR3 covers 12 residues. Looked up from germline, CDR1 is SEHNR and CDR2 is FQNEAQ (reference sequence). The V end lost 3 bases, the J end lost 1 base, and 3 bases lay between the germline ends. CDR3 in amino acids: CASSFANTEAFF. The CDR3 DNA is TGTGCCAGCAGCTTCGCGAACACTGAAGCTTTCTTT.

The J gene is TRBJ1-1, the V gene TRBV6-5, with a possible D match to TRBD1 (5 bases). Between the trimmed V and J ends, which lost 1 base and 2 bases, there was a span of 17 bases. CDR1 is MNHEY, CDR2 SVGAGI, per germline. This CDR3 is built from 17 residues. The CDR3 DNA reads TGTGCCAGCAGTTACTGGGGGAGCGGCCTGAAAAACACTGAAGCTTTCTTT. It is translated as CASSYWGSGLKNTEAFF.

CDR3 amino acids: CASSRGGEGTEAFF. Here the CDR3 DNA reads TGCGCCAGCAGCCGCGGGGGGGAAGGCACTGAAGCTTTCTTT. This sequence joins TRBV5-1 and TRBJ1-1; possibly TRBD1 for D (5 bases). The CDR3 spans 14 residues. V gave up 4 bases and J gave up 4 bases, with 14 bases separating them. The germline gives CDR1 SGHRS, CDR2 YFSETQ.

The rearrangement links TRBV5-1 to TRBJ1-1; the match to TRBD1 covers 7 bases. The CDR3 runs to 15 residues. With 1 base clipped from V and 2 bases from J, the junction kept 5 bases outside the gene matches. Germline V gives CDR1 SGHRS, CDR2 YFSETQ. In DNA form, the CDR3 reads TGCGCCAGCAGCTTGAGGACAGGACTCAACACTGAAGCTTTCTTT. Its protein is CASSLRTGLNTEAFF.